This T cell receptor beta chain was sequenced during a study of sequential checkpoint blockade in melanoma. Treatment of the sample: randomized to nivolumab then ipilimumab (arm A) or the reverse (arm B). TCRdb's table, derived via immunoSEQ multiplex PCR, lists solely in-frame clones and lacks some. In the table there are tens of thousands of clones, 75% to 90% of which are singletons. This clonotype was sampled from a human donor with melanoma. This specimen was CD8+ T cells sorted from blood (inferred from file names), taken from a patient given nivolumab and ipilimumab in sequence.

The CDR3: CASTPQGFRQPQHF. In DNA form, the CDR3 reads TGTGCCAGTACACCACAGGGTTTTAGGCAGCCCCAGCATTTT. The genes are TRBV2 and TRBJ1-5, with D possibly matching TRBD1 (6 bases). From germline, CDR1 is SNHLY and CDR2 FYNNEI. Trimming cost V 9 bases and J 7 bases, with 19 bases left between them. CDR3 length equals 14 residues.